This TCR beta chain was documented in a study of technical replicates of blood from several donors. V lost 1 base to trimming and J lost 8 bases, with 16 bases between them. CDR1 is SGHRS and CDR2 is YFSETQ in the germline V gene. There are 15 residues in the CDR3. Some clones are missing from TCRdb's copy, which holds only in-frame ones; the method was immunoSEQ multiplex PCR. The sample shows some 87,000 clones, 95% to 97% of them seen only once. The sample comprised T cells isolated from PBMCs. The J gene is TRBJ2-4, the V gene TRBV5-1, with D hard to call. The clonotype comes from a human donor in good health. Here the CDR3 reads CASSLMSLEEDIQYF. Here the CDR3 DNA reads TGCGCCAGCAGCTTGATGTCTCTAGAAGAAGACATTCAGTACTTC. Filled out from reference TRBV5-1 and TRBJ2-4, the complete variable domain reads KAGVTQTPRYLIKTRGQQVTLSCSPISGHRSVSWYQQTPGQGLQFLFEYFSETQRNKGNFPGRFSGRQFSNSRSEMNVSTLELGDSALYLCASSLMSLEEDIQYFGAGTRLSVL.